This T cell receptor beta chain was sequenced for a study of identical twins. A template switching step contributed a universal primer site, while unique molecular identifiers were present in the cDNA. TCRdb re-analysed the 5' RACE reads in MiXCR, keeping a single row per CDR3 protein. The table has about 720,000 distinct CDR3 sequences, roughly 18% seen once. Per germline, CDR1 LGHNA and CDR2 YSLEER. V shed 0 bases and J shed 3 bases, with 7 bases lying between them. The CDR3 runs to 14 residues. This clonotype has only a few counts. These data are also associated with another study on T cells expressing NK-cell markers. Per that paper: The study did not resolve the HCMV specificity of expanded NKG2C+ T cell clones.

Material: PBMCs. The chain links TRBV4-3 to TRBJ2-3; D possibly corresponds to TRBD1 (5 bases). The receptor was isolated from a young woman in good health. The CDR3 DNA follows: TGCGCCAGCAGCCAAGAGGGGCGGACAGATACGCAGTATTTT. This encodes CASSQEGRTDTQYF.